The next 21 T cell receptor beta chains were all read from a single sample in a study of response to subunit inactivated influenza vaccine. From the RT-PCR reads, TCRdb called clonotypes with MiXCR, one entry per CDR3 protein. The sample has about 620,000 distinct CDR3 sequences; about 10% are singletons. The sequenced sample was PBMCs from blood, obtained on the day of vaccination. The source of these receptors is a man aged 45 to 65 who received an inactivated influenza vaccine.

This clonotype showed up just a few times. The CDR3 reads CAISESSPSVVDTQYF. The CDR3 DNA is TGTGCCATCAGTGAGTCTAGCCCTTCGGTGGTAGATACGCAGTATTTT. V usage is TRBV10-3 and J usage is TRBJ2-3, with D unclear. The CDR3 runs 16 residues. The germline CDR1 and CDR2 sequences are ENHRY and SYGVKD. V lost 0 bases and J 5 bases, leaving 15 bases between the germline ends.

This clonotype was seen a handful of times. The rearrangement uses TRBV24-1 and TRBJ2-1; 7 nucleotides align to TRBD2. The CDR3 length is 14 residues. After removal of 3 bases from V and 3 bases from J, the junction contained 1 base not matched to a gene. The germline V gene has CDR1 KGHDR and CDR2 SFDVKD. CDR3 nucleotides: TGTGCCACCAGTGATAGCGGGGTCTACAATGAGCAGTTCTTC. Protein sequence: CATSDSGVYNEQFF.

Only a few counts were recorded for this clonotype. The chain couples TRBV7-8 to TRBJ2-7; 7 bases match TRBD1. J gave up 3 bases and V 3 bases, and 8 bases lay outside the gene matches. The CDR3 sequence is 15 residues long. CDR1 is SGHVS, CDR2 FQNEAQ, per germline. CDR3 sequence (DNA): TGTGCCAGCAGCTTCGAAACGGGACAGTTCTACGAGCAGTACTTC. This encodes CASSFETGQFYEQYF.

The chain links TRBV20-1 to TRBJ1-3; perhaps TRBD1 as D (5 bases). Per the germline V gene, CDR1 is DFQATT and CDR2 is SNEGSKA (reference sequence). This CDR3 is built from 11 residues. CDR3 sequence reads: CSGTTGNTIYF. The CDR3 region has the DNA TGCAGCGGGACCACTGGAAACACCATATATTTT.

This sequence joins TRBV15 and TRBJ2-7; possible D gene TRBD2, 5 bases. Trimming removed 0 bases from V and 2 bases from J, with 8 bases in between. CDR3 length: 14 amino acids. Germline CDR1 and CDR2: LNHNV and YYDKDF (reference sequence). CDR3 in amino acids: CATSRDPGAYEQYF. The CDR3 DNA follows: TGTGCCACCAGCAGAGATCCCGGGGCCTACGAGCAGTACTTC.

This clonotype showed up just a few times. The rearrangement links TRBV18 to TRBJ2-7, with TRBD2 matching 12 bases. V shed 3 bases and J 3 bases; nucleotides not matched to a gene: 3. The CDR3 has 15 amino acids. The germline V gene encodes CDR1 KGHSH and CDR2 LQKENI. In DNA form, the CDR3 reads TGTGCCAGCTCACCGCGGACTAGCGGGAACTACGAGCAGTACTTC. This codes for CASSPRTSGNYEQYF. The full variable domain, completed using reference TRBV18 and TRBJ2-7, is NAGVMQNPRHLVRRRGQEARLRCSPMKGHSHVYWYRQLPEEGLKFMVYLQKENIIDESGMPKERFSAEFPKEGPSILRIQQVVRGDSAAYFCASSPRTSGNYEQYFGPGTRLTVT.

This clonotype was detected many times. The rearrangement links TRBV12-3 or TRBV12-4 to TRBJ2-3; TRBD2 agrees at 10 bases. J gave up 6 bases and V 4 bases, and 4 bases lay outside the gene matches. The CDR3 extends over 14 amino acids. CDR3: CASSSSGGVDTQYF. CDR3 in DNA: TGTGCCAGCAGTTCGAGCGGGGGGGTTGATACGCAGTATTTT.

This clonotype was detected only a few times. The chain combines TRBV13 with TRBJ2-7; D is ambiguous. This CDR3 is built from 15 residues. Germline V CDR1 and CDR2: PRHDT, FYEKMQ (reference sequence). The V gene lost 4 bases and the J gene lost 0 bases, with 13 bases spanning the gap. Written as DNA, the CDR3 is TGTGCCAGCAGCTCCCAGACGAGTAGCTCCTACGAGCAGTACTTC. The encoded protein is CASSSQTSSSYEQYF. The whole variable domain, filled in from reference TRBV13 and TRBJ2-7, reads AAGVIQSPRHLIKEKRETATLKCYPIPRHDTVYWYQQGPGQDPQFLISFYEKMQSDKGSIPDRFSAQQFSDYHSELNMSSLELGDSALYFCASSSQTSSSYEQYFGPGTRLTVT.

V is TRBV6-2 or TRBV6-3 and J is TRBJ1-1; D might be TRBD1 (6 bases). The V end was cut by 3 bases, the J end by 6 bases, with 11 bases between. Per the germline V gene, CDR1 is MNHEY and CDR2 is SVGEGT. The CDR3 extends over 13 amino acids. This chain's CDR3 is CASSYAGASEAFF. The CDR3, as DNA: TGTGCCAGCAGTTATGCGGGGGCCTCTGAAGCTTTCTTT.

This clonotype was counted only a few times. The chain links TRBV20-1 to TRBJ2-7, with a weak D call TRBD2 (6 bases). CDR1 and CDR2 (germline): DFQATT, SNEGSKA (reference sequence). The CDR3 runs 13 residues. Trimming shortened V by 5 bases and J by 5 bases, and 16 bases separated the two germline ends. DNA for the CDR3: TGCAGTGCTCACATCGGAGGGGTGGACGAGCAGTACTTC. Protein product: CSAHIGGVDEQYF.

This clonotype has a count of ten or more. The gene calls are TRBV28 and TRBJ2-1; 7 positions match TRBD1. Germline CDR1 MDHEN, CDR2 SYDVKM. J was trimmed by 7 bases and V by 5 bases; bases with no gene match: 8. This CDR3 has 14 amino acids. The CDR3 sequence is CASSLLTGENEQFF. CDR3 in DNA: TGTGCCAGCAGTCTCCTAACAGGGGAAAATGAGCAGTTCTTC.

The V and J genes are TRBV6-2 or TRBV6-3 and TRBJ2-1; the D is unclear. The V gene's germline CDR1 is MNHEY and CDR2 SVGEGT. V lost 7 bases and J 4 bases, leaving 8 bases between the germline ends. The CDR3 contains 12 residues. The chain's CDR3 is CASNRAYNEQFF. CDR3 nucleotides: TGTGCCAGCAATAGAGCTTACAATGAGCAGTTCTTC.

The chain has TRBV5-1 and TRBJ2-1; possible D gene TRBD2, 5 bases. The germline V gene encodes CDR1 SGHRS and CDR2 YFSETQ. This CDR3 spans 15 amino acids. V lost 0 bases and J lost 4, with 11 bases in between. This CDR3 is CASSLEPREYNEQFF. The CDR3 region has the DNA TGCGCCAGCAGCTTGGAACCCCGGGAATACAATGAGCAGTTCTTC.

This clonotype has more than one count but fewer than ten. This chain uses TRBV6-1 with TRBJ2-2; D might be TRBD1 (5 bases). Germline values: CDR1 MNHNS, CDR2 SASEGT. With 6 bases removed from V and 0 bases from J, the gap between germline ends came to 20 bases. The CDR3 loop spans 18 amino acids. The CDR3 DNA follows: TGTGCCAGCAGCCCAACTGGGGCGGACCCTTCGAACACCGGGGAGCTGTTTTTT. Its protein product is CASSPTGADPSNTGELFF.

This clonotype occurred many times. The rearrangement links TRBV3-1 to TRBJ1-6; maybe TRBD1 (6 bases). In germline, CDR1 is LGHDT, CDR2 YNNKEL (reference sequence). There are 14 residues in the CDR3. V lost 6 bases and J 8 bases, leaving 14 bases between the germline ends. CDR3 amino acids: CASRLGHRDSPLHF. The DNA of the CDR3 is TGTGCCAGCAGACTGGGACACAGAGATTCACCCCTCCACTTT.

This clonotype was seen many times. The rearrangement links TRBV5-1 to TRBJ2-3; D not certain. The germline V gene encodes CDR1 SGHRS and CDR2 YFSETQ. V shed 2 bases and J shed 2 bases, with 12 bases lying between them. The CDR3 covers 15 residues. The CDR3 loop reads CASSLPPPPTDTQYF. CDR3 sequence (DNA): TGCGCCAGCAGCTTACCCCCCCCGCCCACAGATACGCAGTATTTT.

This clonotype was counted ten times or more. The chain employs TRBV28 and TRBJ2-2; 9 bases are shared with TRBD1. This CDR3 region has 14 residues. Germline values: CDR1 MDHEN, CDR2 SYDVKM. V dropped 4 bases and J dropped 10; count of bases not matched to a gene: 7. CDR3 nucleotide sequence: TGTGCCAGCAGTTCCGGGACAGGGCTCTCGGAGCTGTTTTTT. Translating it yields CASSSGTGLSELFF. Together with reference TRBV28 and TRBJ2-2, the CDR3 gives the full variable domain: DVKVTQSSRYLVKRTGEKVFLECVQDMDHENMFWYRQDPGLGLRLIYFSYDVKMKEKGDIPEGYSVSREKKERFSLILESASTNQTSMYLCASSSGTGLSELFFGEGSRLTVL.

This clonotype was recorded a few times. The chain carries TRBV24-1 and TRBJ2-5; no definite D call. V lost 5 bases to trimming and J lost 2 bases, with 11 bases between them. This CDR3 region has 14 residues. Germline CDR1 KGHDR, CDR2 SFDVKD. This CDR3 reads CATSVSETQETQYF. CDR3 sequence (DNA): TGTGCCACCAGTGTAAGCGAAACACAAGAGACCCAGTACTTC.

This clonotype showed up many times. This chain links TRBV7-2 with TRBJ1-5, with unresolved D. The CDR3 spans 13 residues. Germline values: CDR1 SGHTA, CDR2 FQGNSA. Trimming took off 3 bases at V and 4 bases at J, with 7 bases between the two ends. The CDR3 region is CASSFTANQPQHF. CDR3 in DNA: TGTGCCAGCAGCTTTACGGCTAATCAGCCCCAGCATTTT.

The J gene is TRBJ2-5, the V gene TRBV29-1; a possible D gene is TRBD2 (6 bases). CDR3 length: 13 amino acids. Germline loops: CDR1 SQVTM, CDR2 ANQGSEA. The V end was cut by 8 bases, the J end by 2 bases, with 15 bases between. Here the CDR3 DNA reads TGCAGCCTGTTATCGGACTATCAAGAGACCCAGTACTTC. It codes for CSLLSDYQETQYF.

This clonotype has a count of ten or more. CDR3 coding DNA: TGCAGTGCTAGGGAGCCGCAGGGGTTTGGCTATGGCTACACCTTC. This codes for CSAREPQGFGYGYTF. The chain joins TRBV20-1 to TRBJ1-2, with a tentative D call TRBD1 (6 bases). V gave up 3 bases and J gave up 4 bases, with 18 bases separating them. The CDR3 length is 15 residues. Germline loops: CDR1 DFQATT, CDR2 SNEGSKA (reference sequence).